One T cell receptor (beta chain) is described in this entry. What it binds is unknown. The identical CDR3 is also encoded by other nucleotide sequences in the sample. In the original processing: Because ImmunoSEQ provided only junction sequences with no quality scores, the filtering differed. Profiled with immunoSEQ multiplex PCR; TCRdb holds only in-frame clones, not every one. V and J calls plus clone size are reproduced from that table; the DNA served to infer D and trimming. Among about 1.5 million clones listed, 95% to 99% were seen once. V was cut by 3 bases and J by 4 bases, with 11 bases left in between. The germline gives CDR1 SQVTM, CDR2 ANQGSEA. The CDR3 runs to 13 residues. This entry belongs to a study of shared clonotypes between healthy human individuals. Study information: For every donor, three CD4 naive, three CD4 memory, two CD8 naive and one CD8 memory plates were used.

Study findings and constraints: Represented diversity, genetic and exposure-history alike, was limited by few donors. Clonotypes not shared had lower generation probabilities than those common to all four donors.

This chain joins TRBV29-1 and TRBJ2-3; D might be TRBD2 (6 bases). The sequenced material came from naive CD4+ T cells sorted from blood. The subset is: CD45RA+ positively selected. The source of this sequence is a man under 40 in good health. CDR3 residues: CSVDRREADTQYF. The CDR3 DNA reads as TGCAGCGTTGATAGGCGGGAAGCAGATACGCAGTATTTT.